This is a list of T cell receptor beta chains from one sample in a study of CD8 T cells in Susac syndrome. TCRdb reprocessed the immunoSEQ multiplex PCR reads via MiXCR and lists one record per CDR3 protein. The sample shows over 200,000 distinct CDR3 sequences, just under 95% of them seen only once. The sequencing sample was made of CD4+ T cells from PBMCs. The source is a human donor with multiple sclerosis. Both conserved end residues are part of each CDR3. D genes are given only for firm matches. Clone size appears in some rows only: once, few, many, or a class for an expanded clone.

CSAPPRAVNTEAFF,TGCAGTGCCCCCCCCCGGGCAGTTAACACTGAAGCTTTCTTT,NA,NA,TRBV20-1,TRBJ1-1
CSATSTYEQYF,TGCAGTGCTACAAGCACCTACGAGCAGTACTTC,NA,NA,TRBV20-1,TRBJ2-7
CATSEKDQETQYF,TGTGCCACCAGTGAGAAGGACCAAGAGACCCAGTACTTC,NA,NA,TRBV24-1,TRBJ2-5
CSARNSLGGYYGYTF,TGCAGTGCTAGAAATTCCCTCGGGGGATACTATGGCTACACCTTC,NA,NA,TRBV20-1,TRBJ1-2
CSARDKRVPGYTF,TGCAGTGCTAGAGATAAGAGGGTTCCTGGCTACACCTTC,NA,NA,TRBV20-1,TRBJ1-2
CASGTGSNQPQHF,TGTGCTAGCGGGACAGGGAGCAATCAGCCCCAGCATTTT,TRBD1,NA,TRBV12-5,TRBJ1-5
CASSPQAGGVSPLHF,TGTGCCAGCAGCCCTCAAGCCGGAGGTGTATCACCCCTCCACTTT,NA,NA,TRBV7-9,TRBJ1-6
CSGAAGAYEQYF,TGCAGCGGCGCGGCCGGCGCCTACGAGCAGTACTTC,NA,NA,TRBV29-1,TRBJ2-7
CASSHVSVGSPLHF,TGCGCCAGCAGCCACGTATCGGTAGGGTCACCCCTCCACTTT,NA,once,TRBV5-1,TRBJ1-6
CASSANLDTQYF,TGTGCCAGCAGTGCCAACTTAGATACGCAGTATTTT,NA,NA,TRBV25-1,TRBJ2-3
CASSEEASGGPRYF,TGTGCCAGCAGTGAAGAGGCTAGCGGGGGCCCCCGATACTTC,TRBD2,NA,TRBV2,TRBJ2-5
CATTLSGVNNEQFF,TGTGCCACCACACTAAGCGGGGTGAACAATGAGCAGTTCTTC,TRBD2,NA,TRBV6-1,TRBJ2-1
CASGLLVRLAGPETQYF,TGTGCTAGTGGTTTGCTAGTCAGGCTAGCGGGACCAGAGACCCAGTACTTC,TRBD2,NA,TRBV12-5,TRBJ2-5
CASSQVSVVGYTF,TGTGCCAGCAGCCAAGTTAGCGTAGTTGGCTACACCTTC,NA,NA,TRBV3-1,TRBJ1-2
CSASGTENTGELFF,TGCAGCGCCTCCGGGACAGAGAACACCGGGGAGCTGTTTTTT,TRBD1,NA,TRBV29-1,TRBJ2-2
CATSRVVTGPTQHF,TGTGCCACCAGCAGAGTCGTGACAGGTCCTACCCAGCATTTT,NA,NA,TRBV15,TRBJ1-5
CSARVPVNSPLHF,TGCAGTGCTAGAGTGCCAGTTAATTCACCCCTCCACTTT,NA,NA,TRBV20-1,TRBJ1-6
CAISGTVEETQYF,TGTGCCATCAGCGGGACAGTAGAAGAGACCCAGTACTTC,TRBD1,NA,TRBV10-3,TRBJ2-5
CASSNQVSNQPQHF,TGTGCCAGCAGTAATCAGGTTAGCAATCAGCCCCAGCATTTT,NA,NA,TRBV2,TRBJ1-5